The clone carrying this T cell receptor (beta chain) was detected a few times. Its antigen is still unknown. The data derive from a study of beta chain features in type 1 diabetes. General study points: At VDJ recombination sites, type 1 diabetes patients had fewer insertions and more deleted nucleotides.

The study reverse transcribed the entire isolated RNA, so it sequenced expressed TCRB transcripts. Some 4 million reads were obtained on average from naive, central memory and regulatory T cell samples. Using immunoSEQ multiplex PCR, the repertoire was profiled, and TCRdb retains in-frame clones only, with some absent. The sample records hundreds of thousands of clones, roughly 15% being singletons. In all sorted populations, purity surpassed 95%. The sequencing sample was made of naive CD4+ T cells from blood. The sequence derives from a woman younger than 35 in good health.

In DNA form, the CDR3 reads TGTGCCAGCAGTTTCCATTCCGCCTCTGGAAACACCATATATTTT. It codes for CASSFHSASGNTIYF. The V call is TRBV28, the J call TRBJ1-3; no firm D call. Between the trimmed V and J ends, which lost 3 bases and 0 bases, there was a span of 9 bases. Germline loops: CDR1 MDHEN, CDR2 SYDVKM. CDR3 length: 15 amino acids.